This T cell receptor (beta chain) was documented in a study of T cell responses to AZD1222 COVID-19 vaccine. CDR3 length: 16 residues. Germline V gene lookup returns CDR1 LGHDT and CDR2 YNNKEL (reference sequence). V dropped 0 bases and J dropped 3; count of bases not matched to a gene: 8. General observations from the study: White British donors predominated, females outnumbered males, and clonal diversity was possibly underestimated.

The assay was immunoSEQ multiplex PCR, and TCRdb's table has in-frame clones only and misses some. Among about 200,000 clones, less than 95% were seen once, and the ten largest hold roughly 1.8%. On this clone itself: Its target is not known.

The source was peripheral blood, collected 28 days after the second dose of the MenACWY control vaccine. The chain employs TRBV3-1 (or the pseudogene TRBV3-2) and TRBJ2-7; 7 bases are shared with TRBD2. This TCR derives from an adult who received the MenACWY meningococcal vaccine as a control. CDR3 residues: CASSQEARLALYEQYF. For the CDR3, the DNA is TGTGCCAGCAGCCAAGAGGCCCGACTAGCTCTCTACGAGCAGTACTTC.